This TCR beta chain was documented in a study of T cell changes during pregnancy in multiple sclerosis. CDR1 and CDR2 (germline): SNHLY, FYNNEI. The CDR3 has 15 amino acids. Between the trimmed V and J ends, which lost 6 bases and 6 bases, there was a span of 17 bases. Repertoires were generated with immunoSEQ multiplex PCR, while TCRdb's copy carries only in-frame clones and drops some. The data show 40,000 to 45,000 clones, with roughly 90% seen just once and 0.45% to 0.55% held by the top ten. This receptor was identified in a female donor with multiple sclerosis, enrolled in a pregnancy study. The rearrangement uses TRBV2 and TRBJ1-4; the D is unclear. Specimen: CD4+ T cells from peripheral blood mononuclear cells, collected in the third trimester of pregnancy. CDR3 nucleotides: TGTGCCAGCAGAGTCGAAGGTCGGCGGCATGAAAAACTGTTTTTT. Its translation is CASRVEGRRHEKLFF.